Below, 2 T cell receptor beta chains from the same sample are listed, as sequenced in a study of early T cells in non-severe SARS-CoV-2 infection (dated by TCRdb to the early 2020s). Receptor libraries were prepared by 5' RACE. This sample was sequenced with a NextSeq 500. TCRdb redid the processing of the public reads, applying fastp at Q25 and MiXCR, and retained in-frame beta chains. Every distinct CDR3 protein forms one entry, paired with its most common genes and DNA. The sample contains approximately 69,000 distinct CDR3 sequences, 10% to 15% of them found a single time. The ten largest clones add up to 3.9% of the sample. The sample consisted of whole blood. The source is an adult who was a healthcare worker with PCR-confirmed SARS-CoV-2 infection or an uninfected control (not recorded which).

The chain links TRBV5-5 to TRBJ2-1; 8 positions match TRBD1. The germline CDR1 and CDR2 sequences are SGHKS and YYEKEE (reference sequence). The CDR3 loop spans 14 amino acids. V was pared by 1 base and J by 8 bases, with 5 bases of the junction left unmatched. DNA of the CDR3: TGTGCCAGCAGCTTGAGACAGGGGATACATGAGCAGTTCTTC. Translated: CASSLRQGIHEQFF.

This clonotype showed up just a few times. The chain uses TRBV7-3 and TRBJ2-2, with 15 bases matching TRBD2. The germline V gene encodes CDR1 SGHTA and CDR2 FQGTGA. CDR3 length: 20 amino acids. V dropped 2 bases and J dropped 4; count of bases not matched to a gene: 11. The CDR3 bases are TGTGCCAGCAGCTTAGGAACGTGGACTAGCGGGAGGGAAACCACCGGGGAGCTGTTTTTT. Protein product: CASSLGTWTSGRETTGELFF. The full variable domain, completed using reference TRBV7-3 and TRBJ2-2, is GAGVSQTPSNKVTEKGKYVELRCDPISGHTALYWYRQSLGQGPEFLIYFQGTGAADDSGLPNDRFFAVRPEGSVSTLKIQRTERGDSAVYLCASSLGTWTSGRETTGELFFGEGSRLTVL.